Listed below are T cell receptor beta chains from one sample, sequenced in a study of cytomegalovirus exposure and HLA in healthy donors. Generated by immunoSEQ multiplex PCR, the TCRdb table keeps only in-frame clones and is missing some. The sample lists more than 150,000 clones; around 80% were seen once. The specimen sequenced was PBMCs. The receptors come from a woman in her twenties or thirties in good health and CMV-seronegative. Both conserved end residues are part of each CDR3. A D gene is named only where the DNA matches it firmly. Where a row states a size, it is once, few, many or the class of an expanded clone; other rows omit it.

d_gene	j_gene	v_gene	abundance	CDR3nt	CDR3aa
TRBD2	TRBJ2-6	TRBV27	-	TGTGCCACCACGCCCCGGGGCAGGGACTACTCTGGGGCCAACGGCCTGACTTTC	CATTPRGRDYSGANGLTF
-	TRBJ2-1	TRBV5-4	-	TGTGCCAGCAGCCGCGATCCCCTTACGGTGAAGTACAATGAGCAGTTCTTC	CASSRDPLTVKYNEQFF
TRBD1	TRBJ1-2	TRBV7-9	-	TGTGCCAGCAGCTTCCCGACAGGGGGTGGCTATGGCTACACCTTC	CASSFPTGGGYGYTF
-	TRBJ2-3	TRBV7-9	-	TGTGCCAGCAGCTCAGGGGCAGGGGCAGATACGCAGTATTTT	CASSSGAGADTQYF
-	TRBJ1-2	TRBV5-5	-	TGTGCCAGCAGCGCCGGGACAACCAACTATGGCTACACCTTC	CASSAGTTNYGYTF
TRBD2	TRBJ2-2	TRBV5-4	once	TGTGCCAGCACCCGGGGGGGATCTAGCGCGACCGGGGAGCTGTTTTTT	CASTRGGSSATGELFF
-	TRBJ2-1	TRBV7-9	-	TGTGCCAGCAGCCAGGACACCTACAATGAGCAGTTCTTC	CASSQDTYNEQFF
TRBD1	TRBJ1-1	TRBV4-2	-	TGTGCCAGCAGCCAAGATCCGGCAGGGGGCCGTGGGTCAGAAGCTTTCTTT	CASSQDPAGGRGSEAFF
TRBD1	TRBJ2-7	TRBV27	once	TGTGCCACCGGTGGGACAGCCTCCTACGAGCAGTACTTC	CATGGTASYEQYF
-	TRBJ1-2	TRBV28	-	TGTGCCAGCATAGCGGGGGGCGCGGTAGACTATGGCTACACCTTC	CASIAGGAVDYGYTF
-	TRBJ2-7	TRBV25-1	once	TGTGCCAGCAGCCACGAAACCTACTACGAGCAGTACTTC	CASSHETYYEQYF
TRBD2	TRBJ2-5	TRBV7-7	-	TGTGCTAGCAGCGACCGGCCGGGACTAGCGGCAGAGACCCAGTACTTC	CASSDRPGLAAETQYF
TRBD1	TRBJ2-3	TRBV5-1	-	TGCGCCAGCAGCTTGACAGGGGAAACAGATACGCAGTATTTT	CASSLTGETDTQYF
TRBD2	TRBJ2-7	TRBV10-3	few	TGTGCCATCAGTGGGGCTAGCGGGAGTAGCTACGAGCAGTACTTC	CAISGASGSSYEQYF
TRBD1	TRBJ2-7	TRBV28	-	TGTGCCACCGCACTGGGACAGCGTCGTCAGTACTTC	CATALGQRRQYF
-	TRBJ2-5	TRBV6-6	-	TGTGCCAGCAGTTACGTCGGGAGCCAAGAGACCCAGTACTTC	CASSYVGSQETQYF
-	TRBJ1-4	TRBV27	-	TGTGCCAGCAGTTCCGGACAGAGCTTTAATGAAAAACTGTTTTTT	CASSSGQSFNEKLFF
-	TRBJ2-3	TRBV9	-	TGTGCCAGCAGCGAGGGACTCTATGTGACAGATACGCAGTATTTT	CASSEGLYVTDTQYF
TRBD1	TRBJ2-4	TRBV6-5	-	TGTGCCAGCAGGGGACAGGGGGCATACAGTCAGTACTTC	CASRGQGAYSQYF
-	TRBJ1-2	TRBV7-9	-	TGTGCCAGCAGCCAGCAGCGGGGTTCCTATGGCTACACCTTC	CASSQQRGSYGYTF
TRBD2	TRBJ2-2	TRBV2	-	TGTGCCAGCAGTACAAACCGGGTAGCGGGAGGTGTCACCGGGGAGCTGTTTTTT	CASSTNRVAGGVTGELFF
-	TRBJ1-1	TRBV5-1	-	TGCGCCAGCAGCTCGAGGGGCGGGGGAGTTGAAGCTTTCTTT	CASSSRGGGVEAFF
TRBD1	TRBJ2-5	TRBV5-1	-	TGCGCCAGCAGCTCCGGGACAGGGGGCTTGGAGACCCAGTACTTC	CASSSGTGGLETQYF
-	TRBJ2-2	TRBV29-1	-	TGCAGCGTTTTCGTCCCTATAGATGGGGAGCTGTTTTTT	CSVFVPIDGELFF
-	TRBJ1-4	TRBV19	-	TGTGCCACCTCCCCCCGGGAGGGAGAAAAACTGTTTTTT	CATSPREGEKLFF